A single sample gave rise to the 15 T cell receptor beta chains below, sequenced in a study of blood T cells in healthy people across ages. Sample-barcoded 5' priming and a J-beta primer mix drove a second PCR of roughly 6 to 12 cycles. MiXCR, applied by TCRdb to the 5' RACE reads, yields one record per CDR3 protein. The sample holds about 690,000 distinct CDR3 sequences, around 38% seen once. The sequenced sample consisted of blood. These receptors all come from a man older than 75 in good health.

This chain uses TRBV6-2 or TRBV6-3 with TRBJ1-6; the D gene is possibly TRBD1 (5 bases). With 2 bases removed from V and 0 bases from J, the gap between germline ends came to 17 bases. Germline loops: CDR1 MNHEY, CDR2 SVGEGT. This CDR3 comprises 19 residues. The CDR3 region is CASSYVKGPSSSYNSPLHF. CDR3 coding DNA: TGTGCCAGCAGTTACGTAAAGGGACCGTCCAGCTCCTATAATTCACCCCTCCACTTT.

The chain joins TRBV18 to TRBJ2-5, with TRBD2 matching over 10 bases. CDR1 is KGHSH and CDR2 is LQKENI in the germline V gene. V lost 3 bases to trimming and J lost 11 bases; unmatched junction nucleotides: 15. The CDR3 has 16 residues. CDR3 sequence: CASSPNSGLASHEQYF. DNA for the CDR3: TGTGCCAGCTCACCCAACTCGGGACTAGCGTCCCATGAGCAGTACTTC.

The rearrangement uses TRBV20-1 and TRBJ2-1, with 9 bases fitting TRBD1. CDR3 length equals 17 residues. CDR1 DFQATT and CDR2 SNEGSKA come from the germline V gene (reference sequence). Trimming removed 2 bases from V and 2 bases from J; junction bases left unmatched: 10. The CDR3 DNA reads TGCAGTGCTAGATCCCTGGACAGGGGAGGGGCCTACAATGAGCAGTTCTTC. Protein product: CSARSLDRGGAYNEQFF.

This clonotype was seen only once. This chain links TRBV5-6 with TRBJ2-1, with TRBD2 identical over 10 bases. The CDR3 runs 16 residues. The J segment lost 13 bases and the V segment lost 6 bases, leaving 19 bases of the junction unmatched. Germline values: CDR1 SGHDT, CDR2 YYEEEE. CDR3 sequence: CASNELPGLASETQFF. CDR3 coding DNA: TGTGCCAGCAACGAATTGCCGGGACTAGCGTCGGAGACCCAGTTCTTC.

This clonotype was seen a handful of times. The V and J genes are TRBV4-3 and TRBJ2-7; D is perhaps TRBD1 (6 bases). Trimming cost V 4 bases and J 4 bases, with 14 bases left between them. Germline CDR1 is LGHNA and CDR2 is YSLEER. This CDR3 has 14 residues. The DNA of the CDR3 is TGCGCCAGCAGCCGGGGCCTCCAGGGGTACGAGCAGTACTTC. Its translation: CASSRGLQGYEQYF.

This clonotype was detected once. The chain carries TRBV28 and TRBJ2-5; TRBD1 aligns across 9 bases. The DNA end lines up better with TRBJ2-7; the J call may be wrong. The CDR3 is 15 amino acids. Per germline, CDR1 MDHEN and CDR2 SYDVKM. The CDR3 sequence: CASSMSGTGRYEQYF. The CDR3 DNA is TGTGCCAGCAGTATGTCTGGGACAGGGAGATACGAGCAGTACTTC.

This chain links TRBV6-2 or TRBV6-3 with TRBJ2-3; 11 nucleotides line up with TRBD2. In germline, CDR1 is MNHEY, CDR2 SVGEGT. V lost 3 bases and J lost 2; bases outside the gene matches: 10. The CDR3 is 18 residues long. The CDR3 sequence is CASSYRSASGGNTDTQYF. CDR3 DNA: TGTGCCAGCAGTTATCGTTCCGCTAGCGGGGGGAACACAGATACGCAGTATTTT.

Only a few counts were recorded for this clonotype. V usage is TRBV29-1 and J usage is TRBJ2-7; D ambiguous. V gave up 1 base and J gave up 2 bases, with 18 bases separating them. Germline CDR1 and CDR2: SQVTM and ANQGSEA. The CDR3 is 16 residues long. In DNA, the CDR3 is TGCAGCGTTGAAGTGTCCGGCGGCCGAGGACCCTACGAGCAGTACTTC. Its protein is CSVEVSGGRGPYEQYF.

The V gene is TRBV3-1, the J gene TRBJ2-3; D not resolved. This CDR3 comprises 13 residues. Germline lookup yields CDR1 LGHDT and CDR2 YNNKEL (reference sequence). V was clipped by 6 bases and J by 3 bases, with 10 bases between them. The CDR3 sequence: CASRKRATDTQYF. CDR3 bases: TGTGCCAGCAGAAAAAGGGCGACAGATACGCAGTATTTT.

This clonotype was seen ten or more times. The chain has TRBV4-2 and TRBJ2-3; D is perhaps TRBD1 or TRBD2 (6 bases each). The germline V gene has CDR1 LGHNA and CDR2 YNFKEQ. The V gene lost 4 bases and the J gene lost 4 bases, with 12 bases spanning the gap. The CDR3 contains 14 residues. Here the CDR3 reads CASSPSGEADTQYF. The CDR3 nucleotides are TGTGCCAGCAGCCCTTCAGGGGAGGCAGATACGCAGTATTTT.

The V gene is TRBV30, the J gene TRBJ2-4, with TRBD2 matching 8 bases. The DNA end lines up better with TRBJ2-7; the J call may be wrong. The CDR3 is made up of 13 amino acids. Germline values: CDR1 GTSNPN, CDR2 SVGIG (reference sequence). CDR3 sequence reads: CAWRIGRVGEQYF. The DNA of the CDR3 is TGTGCCTGGAGGATCGGGAGGGTCGGCGAGCAGTACTTC.

This chain joins TRBV29-1 and TRBJ2-5; 9 bases line up with TRBD2. The DNA end favors TRBJ2-7, so the J call may be wrong. CDR3 length: 17 residues. Germline V gives CDR1 SQVTM, CDR2 ANQGSEA. This CDR3 reads CSVESWTSDRRGGEQYF. For the CDR3, the DNA is TGCAGCGTTGAGTCCTGGACGTCCGATAGGCGGGGGGGCGAGCAGTACTTC.

In this sample, this clonotype turned up a few times. The J gene is TRBJ2-1, the V gene TRBV24-1; 9 nucleotides agree with TRBD1. The J call may be mistaken, given a closer DNA end match to TRBJ2-7. This CDR3 has 17 amino acids. CDR1 and CDR2 (germline): KGHDR, SFDVKD. The CDR3 DNA follows: TGTGCCACCAGTGATTTGCCCACAGGGGGCTCCTACAATGAGCAGTACTTC. This codes for CATSDLPTGGSYNEQYF.

This chain links TRBV19 with TRBJ2-7; 7 bases are shared with TRBD2. The last part of the DNA fits TRBJ2-4 better; the J call may be wrong. There are 17 residues in the CDR3. Germline-derived CDR1 and CDR2 are LNHDA and SQIVND (reference sequence). The CDR3 DNA reads TGTGCCAGTAGTATCCTAGGCGGCGGGGGTTCCAAAAACATTCAGTACTTC. As protein: CASSILGGGGSKNIQYF.

This clonotype was observed at least ten times. CDR3 region: CAISVGGSGANVLTF. In DNA, the CDR3 is TGTGCCATCAGTGTCGGGGGTTCTGGGGCCAACGTCCTGACTTTC. The chain uses TRBV10-3 and TRBJ2-6; perhaps TRBD2 as D (6 bases). The CDR3 is 15 residues long. Trimming stripped 4 bases from V and 1 base from J, with 8 bases between. Looked up from germline, CDR1 is ENHRY and CDR2 is SYGVKD.